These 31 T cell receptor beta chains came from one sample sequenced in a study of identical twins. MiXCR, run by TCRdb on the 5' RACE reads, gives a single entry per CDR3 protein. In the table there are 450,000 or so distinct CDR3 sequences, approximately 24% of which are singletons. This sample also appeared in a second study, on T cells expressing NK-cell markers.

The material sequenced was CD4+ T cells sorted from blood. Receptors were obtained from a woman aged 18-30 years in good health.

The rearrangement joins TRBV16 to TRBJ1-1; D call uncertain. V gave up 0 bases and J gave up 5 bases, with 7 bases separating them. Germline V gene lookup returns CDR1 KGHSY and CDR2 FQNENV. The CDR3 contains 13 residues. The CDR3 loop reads CASSQSTGTEAFF. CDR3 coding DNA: TGTGCCAGCAGCCAATCGACGGGTACTGAAGCTTTCTTT.

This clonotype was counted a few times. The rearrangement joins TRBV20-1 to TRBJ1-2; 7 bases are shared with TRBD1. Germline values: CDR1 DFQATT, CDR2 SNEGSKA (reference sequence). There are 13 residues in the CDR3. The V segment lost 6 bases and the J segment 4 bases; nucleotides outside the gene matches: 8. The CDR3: CSALGGNLYGYTF. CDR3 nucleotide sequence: TGCAGTGCATTAGGGGGCAACCTCTATGGCTACACCTTC.

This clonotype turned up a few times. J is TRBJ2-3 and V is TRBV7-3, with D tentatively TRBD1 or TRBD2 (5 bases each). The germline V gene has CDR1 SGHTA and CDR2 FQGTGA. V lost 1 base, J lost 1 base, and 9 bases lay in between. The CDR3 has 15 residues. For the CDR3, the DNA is TGTGCCAGCAGCTTAAGGGGGTACGGCACAGATACGCAGTATTTT. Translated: CASSLRGYGTDTQYF.

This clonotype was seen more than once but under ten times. The CDR3 nucleotides read TGCGCCAGCAGTCGGGACTGGAACGAGCAGTACTTC. Encoded protein: CASSRDWNEQYF. The rearrangement joins TRBV10-1 to TRBJ2-7; possibly TRBD2 for D (6 bases). CDR1 is WNHNN and CDR2 is SYGVQD in the germline V gene (reference sequence). This CDR3 has 12 residues. Trimming took 5 bases from V and 5 from J, leaving 10 bases between them.

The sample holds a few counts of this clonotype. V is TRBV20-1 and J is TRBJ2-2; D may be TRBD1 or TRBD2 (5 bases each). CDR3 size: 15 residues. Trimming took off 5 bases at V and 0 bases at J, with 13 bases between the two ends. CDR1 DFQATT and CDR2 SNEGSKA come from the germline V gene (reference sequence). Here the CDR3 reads CSASGTAPNTGELFF. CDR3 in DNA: TGCAGTGCTTCCGGGACGGCCCCGAACACCGGGGAGCTGTTTTTT.

CDR3 in amino acids: CSVVKSRANSGANVLTF. Here the CDR3 DNA reads TGCAGCGTTGTCAAATCGAGGGCCAACTCTGGGGCCAACGTCCTGACTTTC. This chain uses TRBV29-1 with TRBJ2-6, with a possible D match to TRBD2 (5 bases). The CDR3 length is 17 residues. Germline CDR1 and CDR2: SQVTM and ANQGSEA. Trimming shortened V by 4 bases and J by 0 bases, and 16 bases separated the two germline ends.

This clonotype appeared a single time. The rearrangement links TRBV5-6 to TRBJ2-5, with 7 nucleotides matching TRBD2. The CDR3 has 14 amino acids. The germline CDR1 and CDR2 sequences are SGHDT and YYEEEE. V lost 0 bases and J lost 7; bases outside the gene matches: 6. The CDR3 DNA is TGTGCCAGCAGCTTGGGCGGGGGAGAGGTGACCCAGTACTTC. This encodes CASSLGGGEVTQYF.

Here the CDR3 reads CASSLALSRTYTEAFF. In nucleotides, the CDR3 is TGTGCCAGCAGCTTAGCGCTAAGCAGGACCTACACTGAAGCTTTCTTT. The rearrangement joins TRBV7-2 to TRBJ1-1; D ambiguous. This CDR3 comprises 16 residues. In germline, CDR1 is SGHTA, CDR2 FQGNSA. Trimming removed 0 bases at V and 3 bases at J, with 14 bases between.

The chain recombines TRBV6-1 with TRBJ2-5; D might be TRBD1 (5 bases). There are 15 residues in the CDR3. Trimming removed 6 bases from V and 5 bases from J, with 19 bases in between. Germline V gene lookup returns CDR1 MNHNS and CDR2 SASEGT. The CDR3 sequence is CASRRIAGKGETQYF. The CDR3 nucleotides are TGTGCCAGCAGACGAATCGCAGGGAAGGGTGAGACCCAGTACTTC.

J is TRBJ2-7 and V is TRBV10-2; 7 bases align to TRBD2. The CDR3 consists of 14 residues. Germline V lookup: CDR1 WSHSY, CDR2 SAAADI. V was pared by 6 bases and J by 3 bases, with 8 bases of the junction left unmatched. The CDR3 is CASRGAGRDYEQYF. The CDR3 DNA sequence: TGCGCCAGCAGAGGGGCGGGGAGGGACTACGAGCAGTACTTC.

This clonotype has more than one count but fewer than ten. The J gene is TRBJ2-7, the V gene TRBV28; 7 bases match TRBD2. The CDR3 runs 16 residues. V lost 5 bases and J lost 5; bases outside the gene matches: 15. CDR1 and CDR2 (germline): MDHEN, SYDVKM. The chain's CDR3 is CASSLYPETSSNEQYF. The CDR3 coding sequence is TGTGCCAGCAGTCTATACCCCGAGACTAGCTCGAACGAGCAGTACTTC.

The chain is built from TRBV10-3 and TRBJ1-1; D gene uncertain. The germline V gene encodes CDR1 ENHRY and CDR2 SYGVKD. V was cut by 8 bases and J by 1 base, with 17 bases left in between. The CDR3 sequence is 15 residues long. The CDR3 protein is CAIQTPEAGNTEAFF. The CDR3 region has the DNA TGTGCCATCCAAACCCCGGAGGCAGGGAACACTGAAGCTTTCTTT.

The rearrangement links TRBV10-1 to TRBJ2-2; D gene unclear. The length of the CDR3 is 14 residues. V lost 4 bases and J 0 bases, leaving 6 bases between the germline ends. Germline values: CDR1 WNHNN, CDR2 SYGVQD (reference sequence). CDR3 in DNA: TGCGCCAGCAGTGTTGGAGCGAACACCGGGGAGCTGTTTTTT. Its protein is CASSVGANTGELFF.

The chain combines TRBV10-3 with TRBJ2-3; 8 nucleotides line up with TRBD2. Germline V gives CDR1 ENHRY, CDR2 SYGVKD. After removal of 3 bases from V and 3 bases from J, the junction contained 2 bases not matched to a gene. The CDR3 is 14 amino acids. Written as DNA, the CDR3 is TGTGCCATCAGTGAAGCGGGGGCGACAGATACGCAGTATTTT. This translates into CAISEAGATDTQYF.

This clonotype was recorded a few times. CDR3 sequence: CASSVGGVGPEAFF. The DNA of the CDR3 is TGTGCCAGCAGCGTAGGGGGCGTCGGACCTGAAGCTTTCTTT. The chain recombines TRBV9 with TRBJ1-1; D perhaps matches TRBD1 (5 bases). The CDR3 is made up of 14 amino acids. Trimming shortened V by 0 bases and J by 6 bases, and 12 bases separated the two germline ends. From germline, CDR1 is SGDLS and CDR2 YYNGEE.

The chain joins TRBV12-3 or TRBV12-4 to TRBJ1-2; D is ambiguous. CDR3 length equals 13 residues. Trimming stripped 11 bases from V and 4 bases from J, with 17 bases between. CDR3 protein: CAGSPWVAYGYTF. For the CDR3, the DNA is TGTGCCGGCTCTCCTTGGGTGGCCTATGGCTACACCTTC.

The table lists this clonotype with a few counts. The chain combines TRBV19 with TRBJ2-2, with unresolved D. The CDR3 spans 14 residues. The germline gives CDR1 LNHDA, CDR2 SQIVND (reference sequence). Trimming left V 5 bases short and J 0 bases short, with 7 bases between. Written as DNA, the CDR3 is TGTGCCAGTAGTCCGCTTTCGAACACCGGGGAGCTGTTTTTT. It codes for CASSPLSNTGELFF.

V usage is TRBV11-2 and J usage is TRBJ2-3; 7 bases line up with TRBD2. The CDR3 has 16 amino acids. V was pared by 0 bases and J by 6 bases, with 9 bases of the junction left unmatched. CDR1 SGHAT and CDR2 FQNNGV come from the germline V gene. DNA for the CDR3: TGTGCCAGCAGCTTAGATAGGGGTAGCGGGTCGGATACGCAGTATTTT. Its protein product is CASSLDRGSGSDTQYF.

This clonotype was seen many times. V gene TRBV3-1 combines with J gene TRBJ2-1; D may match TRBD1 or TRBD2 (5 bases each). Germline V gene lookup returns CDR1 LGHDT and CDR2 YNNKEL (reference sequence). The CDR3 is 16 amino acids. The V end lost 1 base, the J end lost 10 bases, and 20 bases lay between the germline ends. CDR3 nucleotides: TGTGCCAGCAGCCAAGTTCGCCTAGCCTCGAGGGGAGAGCAGTTCTTC. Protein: CASSQVRLASRGEQFF.

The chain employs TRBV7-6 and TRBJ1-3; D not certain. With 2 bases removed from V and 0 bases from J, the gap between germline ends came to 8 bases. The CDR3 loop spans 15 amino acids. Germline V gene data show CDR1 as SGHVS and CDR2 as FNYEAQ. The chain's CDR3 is CASSLTVSSGNTIYF. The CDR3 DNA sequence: TGTGCCAGCAGCTTAACAGTCTCCTCTGGAAACACCATATATTTT.

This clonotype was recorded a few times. In DNA form, the CDR3 reads TGTGCCAGCAGTTTAGCGGGAGGGCGGGGAGATACGCAGTATTTT. The encoded protein is CASSLAGGRGDTQYF. The J gene is TRBJ2-3, the V gene TRBV12-3 or TRBV12-4; 7 bases are a match to TRBD2. The V segment lost 0 bases and the J segment 5 bases; nucleotides outside the gene matches: 5. This CDR3 spans 15 amino acids.

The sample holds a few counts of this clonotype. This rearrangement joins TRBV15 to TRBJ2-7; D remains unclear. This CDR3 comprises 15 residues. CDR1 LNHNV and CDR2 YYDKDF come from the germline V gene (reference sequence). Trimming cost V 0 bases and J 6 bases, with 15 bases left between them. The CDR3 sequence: CATSRDAGPRTEQYF. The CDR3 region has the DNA TGTGCCACCAGCAGAGATGCCGGGCCTCGGACCGAGCAGTACTTC.

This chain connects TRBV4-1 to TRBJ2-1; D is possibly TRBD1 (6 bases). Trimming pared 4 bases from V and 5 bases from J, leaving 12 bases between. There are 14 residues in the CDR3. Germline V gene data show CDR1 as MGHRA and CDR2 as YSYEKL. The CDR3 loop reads CASSRRTDHNEQFF. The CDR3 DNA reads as TGCGCCAGCAGCCGCCGGACAGACCACAATGAGCAGTTCTTC.

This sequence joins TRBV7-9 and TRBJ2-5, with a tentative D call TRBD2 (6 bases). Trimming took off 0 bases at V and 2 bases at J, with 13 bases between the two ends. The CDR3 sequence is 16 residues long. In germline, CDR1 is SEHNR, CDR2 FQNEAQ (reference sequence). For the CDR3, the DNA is TGTGCCAGCAGCTTAGCCATGATTGGGGGGCAAGAGACCCAGTACTTC. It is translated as CASSLAMIGGQETQYF.

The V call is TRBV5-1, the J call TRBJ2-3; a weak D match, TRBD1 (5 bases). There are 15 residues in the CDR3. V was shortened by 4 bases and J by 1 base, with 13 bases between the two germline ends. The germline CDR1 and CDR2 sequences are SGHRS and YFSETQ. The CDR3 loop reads CASSPTVPGTDTQYF. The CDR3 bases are TGCGCCAGCAGCCCGACAGTCCCTGGCACAGATACGCAGTATTTT.

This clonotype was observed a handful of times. Written as DNA, the CDR3 is TGTGCCAGCAGCGTAGAGGTGGGGAATGAGCAGTTCTTC. It yields the protein CASSVEVGNEQFF. The rearrangement joins TRBV9 to TRBJ2-1; the D is unclear. The CDR3 covers 13 residues. Looked up from germline, CDR1 is SGDLS and CDR2 is YYNGEE. V lost 0 bases and J 7 bases, leaving 8 bases between the germline ends.

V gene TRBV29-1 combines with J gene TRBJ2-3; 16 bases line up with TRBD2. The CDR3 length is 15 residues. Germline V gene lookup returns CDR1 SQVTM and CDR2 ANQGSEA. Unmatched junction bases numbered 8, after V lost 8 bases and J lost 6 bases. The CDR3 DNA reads TGCAGCCTAGAGGGACTAGCGGGAGGGGGCGATACGCAGTATTTT. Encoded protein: CSLEGLAGGGDTQYF.

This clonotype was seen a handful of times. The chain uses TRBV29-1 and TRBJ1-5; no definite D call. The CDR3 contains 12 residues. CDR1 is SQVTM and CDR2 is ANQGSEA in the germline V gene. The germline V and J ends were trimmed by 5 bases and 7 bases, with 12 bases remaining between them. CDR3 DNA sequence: TGCAGCGTTCGTGAGGGTTACCAGCCCCAGCATTTT. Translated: CSVREGYQPQHF. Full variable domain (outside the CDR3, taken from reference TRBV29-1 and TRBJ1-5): SAVISQKPSRDICQRGTSLTIQCQVDSQVTMMFWYRQQPGQSLTLIATANQGSEATYESGFVIDKFPISRPNLTFSTLTVSNMSPEDSSIYLCSVREGYQPQHFGDGTRLSIL.

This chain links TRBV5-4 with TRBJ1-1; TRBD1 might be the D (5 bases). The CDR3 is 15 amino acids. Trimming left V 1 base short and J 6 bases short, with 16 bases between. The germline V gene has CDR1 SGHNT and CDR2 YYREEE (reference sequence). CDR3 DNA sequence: TGTGCCAGCAGCTTGTCGGCGGCCAGGGAGTCTGAAGCTTTCTTT. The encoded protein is CASSLSAARESEAFF.

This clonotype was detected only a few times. The CDR3 protein is CASSQGGGGESSSYNEQFF. The CDR3 nucleotides are TGTGCCAGCAGCCAAGGTGGCGGGGGGGAGTCGAGCTCCTACAATGAGCAGTTCTTC. The chain combines TRBV4-2 with TRBJ2-1; 9 bases fit TRBD2. Per germline, CDR1 LGHNA and CDR2 YNFKEQ. There are 19 residues in the CDR3. V dropped 1 base and J dropped 0; count of bases not matched to a gene: 10.

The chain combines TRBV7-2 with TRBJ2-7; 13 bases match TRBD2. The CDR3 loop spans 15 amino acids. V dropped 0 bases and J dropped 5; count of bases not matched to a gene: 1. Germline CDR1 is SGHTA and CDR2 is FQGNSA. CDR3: CASSLAGLAGNEQYF. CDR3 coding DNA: TGTGCCAGCAGCTTAGCGGGACTAGCGGGAAACGAGCAGTACTTC.